This paragraph covers one T cell receptor beta chain sequence. Which antigen it targets is not known. The record has no base qualities; no much larger clone is one base away. Using the immunoSEQ two-step, bias-controlled multiplex PCR assay, TRB CDR3 regions were amplified from genomic DNA. CDR3 libraries were sequenced on an Illumina NextSeq 500. Per the original workflow: Initial alignment and bioinformatics, including bias normalization against synthetic CDR3 analogs, were performed with the immunoSEQ Analyzer platform. V, D and J gene annotation followed the IMGT database definitions. For further TRBV analyses, VDJtools version 1.1.10 and the R package tcR version 2.2.1.11 were used with default settings. GLIPH analysis was performed with version 1.0 using default settings. For CDR3 sequences with at least 5 reads, significant changes in clonotype frequency were assessed with a 2-sided binomial test and Benjamini-Hochberg correction (alpha = 0.01). Imported from immuneACCESS, the table was reduced by TCRdb to in-frame sequences with V and J called. These copies leave out some clones; in studies compared against another copy, an unresolved V gene accounts for under half, and the cause of the remainder is not known. V, J and clone size were drawn from that table, and D and trimming were deduced from the DNA. The sample has 1,500 to 2,000 clones on record, just under 90% of them singletons. The top ten hold 40% to 50% of the sample.

What the time point label conveys for this sample: 20-29 weeks after completion of therapy. The patients had received solid-organ transplants and had cytomegalovirus that was drug-resistant/recurrent. Nine to ten of the trial participants were picked for repertoire analysis depending on whether post-therapy peripheral blood mononuclear cells were available. Viable CD3+CD8+CD4- lymphocytes were isolated from PBMCs by sorting on a BD FACSAria III. The Qiagen DNeasy Kit was used to extract genomic DNA from the sorted cells. This sample was included in a study of T cell therapy after organ transplantation (dated by TCRdb to the late 2010s). For context, the study as a whole: Therapy products were autologous CMV-specific T cells expanded in vitro for about 15 days with a peptide pool of 30 HLA class I and II CMV epitopes. Each patient got up to 6 T cell doses, given every 2 weeks, and was then monitored for over 25 weeks after finishing therapy. Among the ten or so patients, eight were classed as clinical responders, while two were classed as nonresponders. Across 2 to 6 intravenous infusions, patients got a median of 1.92 x 10^8 CMV-specific T cells. Long-term post-therapy blood samples were collected 20 to 29 weeks after completion of therapy. This study was a follow-up analysis of the TRBV repertoire from an open-label phase I trial that tested autologous CMV-specific adoptive T cell therapy in people who had received solid-organ transplants. Long-term post-therapy samples were available for only about 80% of the 10 patients.

Taken from the germline V gene, the CDR1 and CDR2 loops are SQVTM and ANQGSEA. A distance of 19 bases separates the germline ends of V and J, which lose 4 bases and 4 bases respectively. There are 15 amino acids in the CDR3, from cysteine to phenylalanine inclusive. Only the CDR3 region is kept as DNA, spanning 45 bases read in frame from base 1. The full study reports these points: Post-therapy reconstitution appeared to include both transferred clonotypes and endogenous clonotypes not detected in the therapy products. Because the cohort was small, confounders such as concurrent antirejection and antiviral medications could not be assessed. Few detected expansions in nonresponders may reflect reduced sample coverage from poor CD8+ T cell yield. Before therapy, nonresponders had marked clonal expansions, and their repertoires changed minimally after therapy. Fold change in CD8 clonality after therapy was inversely correlated with pretherapy clonality, suggesting that less biased repertoires were more receptive to remodeling.

Sequencing used CD8+ T cells from blood, obtained after autologous CMV-specific T cell therapy. The receptor was isolated from a human patient who had received a solid organ transplant and had CMV disease. Some T cells may originate with the graft donor following a transplant. The chain is encoded by TRBV29-1 joined to TRBJ1-1, with a weak D call of TRBD1 (6 bases match). The CDR3 reads as follows: CSVAGAGGGGTEAFF. The base sequence is TGCAGCGTTGCTGGGGCCGGAGGGGGTGGCACTGAAGCTTTCTTT.